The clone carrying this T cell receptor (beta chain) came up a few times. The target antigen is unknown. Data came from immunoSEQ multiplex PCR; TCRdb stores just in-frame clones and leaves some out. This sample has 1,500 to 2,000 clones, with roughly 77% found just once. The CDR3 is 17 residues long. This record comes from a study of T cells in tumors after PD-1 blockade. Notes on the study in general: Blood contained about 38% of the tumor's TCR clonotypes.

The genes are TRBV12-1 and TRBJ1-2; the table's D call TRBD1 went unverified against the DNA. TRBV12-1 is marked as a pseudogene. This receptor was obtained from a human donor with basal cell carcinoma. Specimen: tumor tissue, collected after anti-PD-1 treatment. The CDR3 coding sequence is TGTGCCAGCAGCTCACCGGGACAGGGGGCATATTTCTACGGCTACACCTTC. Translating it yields CASSSPGQGAYFYGYTF.